The sequence of this T cell receptor (beta chain) was determined in a study of T cells in women clearing cervical HPV infection. Study in general: For cases, blood was sampled a median about 160 days after lesion detection, interquartile range roughly 90 to 230 days. Study observations and caveats: TRBV6-7 relative abundance averaged about 0.11% in cases and about 0.17% in controls.

TCRdb's copy holds only in-frame clones and misses some; the assay was immunoSEQ multiplex PCR. This sample's clone table lists fewer than 30,000 clones. To note about this clone: Its target is not known. The read gets to within 3 residues of the CDR3 end, and the germline J gene fills in the rest.

Germline V CDR1 and CDR2: SEHNR, FQNEAQ (reference sequence). This CDR3 comprises 11 residues. The V gene lost 5 bases and the J gene lost 3 bases, with 5 bases spanning the gap. The chain carries TRBV7-9 and TRBJ2-7, with D hard to call. The TCR sequence derives from a woman between 18 and 69 years old with a cervical HPV16 infection that either progressed to CIN3+ or cleared (not recorded which). Sequenced sample: blood buffy coat. The CDR3 bases that were read are TGTGCCAGCAGCCCCGGCTACGAG. It codes for CASSPGYE. The whole CDR3 protein is CASSPGYEQYF.